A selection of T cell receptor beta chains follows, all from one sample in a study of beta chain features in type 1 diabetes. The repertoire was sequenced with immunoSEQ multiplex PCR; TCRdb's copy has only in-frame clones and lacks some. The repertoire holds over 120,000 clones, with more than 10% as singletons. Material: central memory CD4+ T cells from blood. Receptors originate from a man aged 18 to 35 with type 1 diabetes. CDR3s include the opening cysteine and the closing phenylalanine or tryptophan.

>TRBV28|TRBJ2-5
CASSLPNPGRRRETQYF
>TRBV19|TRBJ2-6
CASSRDSGANVLTF
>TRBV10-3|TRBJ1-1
CAISASPDTEAFF
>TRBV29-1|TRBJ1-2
CSVEGRQGYGYTF
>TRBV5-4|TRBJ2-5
CASSLTGGQETQYF
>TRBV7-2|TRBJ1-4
CASSRTYATNEKLFF
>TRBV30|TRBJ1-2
CAWSSTNYGYTF
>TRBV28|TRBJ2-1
CASSLYIGEKFF
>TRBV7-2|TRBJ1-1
CASTGGEIQNTEAFF
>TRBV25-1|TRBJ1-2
CASSERSDYGYTF
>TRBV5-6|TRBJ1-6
CASSRDRQNSPLHF
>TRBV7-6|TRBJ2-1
CASSPLTGGVGNEQFF
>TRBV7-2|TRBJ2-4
CASSLAGSLQYF
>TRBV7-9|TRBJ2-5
CASSPTAGQGRETQYF
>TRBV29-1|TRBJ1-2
CSVDPSGGGGYTF
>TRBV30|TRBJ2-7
CAWKWGRGGEQYF
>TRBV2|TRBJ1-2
CASHSDANYGYTF
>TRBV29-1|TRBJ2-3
CSGELNQGQDTQYF
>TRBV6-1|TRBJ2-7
CASSPGQGSSYEQYF
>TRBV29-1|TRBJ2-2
CSVGLNTGELFF
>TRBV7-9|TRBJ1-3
CATGPSSGNTIYF
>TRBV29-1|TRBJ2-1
CSVEGGNSYNEQFF
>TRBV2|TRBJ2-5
CASSEFQETQYF
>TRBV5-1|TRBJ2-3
CASSLVAGITDTQYF
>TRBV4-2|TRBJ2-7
CASSQESETTYEQYF
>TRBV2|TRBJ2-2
CASRQGLTGELFF
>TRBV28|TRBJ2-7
CASSFRPGQGYEQYF
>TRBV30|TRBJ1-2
CASPDRGHGYTF
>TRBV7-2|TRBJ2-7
CASSLVGQGPYEQYF
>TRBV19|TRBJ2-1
CASSPSGGGHYNEQFF
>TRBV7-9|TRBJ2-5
CASSLGQIQETQYF
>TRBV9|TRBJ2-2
CASSELLAGDTGELFF
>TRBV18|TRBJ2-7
CASSEPRDTRSYEQYF
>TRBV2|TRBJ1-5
CASSAESNQPQHF
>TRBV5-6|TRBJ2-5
CASSLRETQYF
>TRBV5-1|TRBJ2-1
CASAPGGPYNEQFF
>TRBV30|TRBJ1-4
CAWSPLRRKANEKLFF
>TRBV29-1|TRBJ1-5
CSVGQGDNQPQHF
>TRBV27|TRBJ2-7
CASSPTPGTGGQYF
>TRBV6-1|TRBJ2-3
CASGERERHTDTQYF
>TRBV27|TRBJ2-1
CASSQGGNEQFF
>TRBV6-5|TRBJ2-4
CASSSMIAGGRNIQYF
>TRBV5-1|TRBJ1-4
CASSFGPGDEKLFF
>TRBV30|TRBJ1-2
CAWSPGTGSGYTF
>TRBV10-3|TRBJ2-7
CAISPPSYEQYF
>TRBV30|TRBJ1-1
CAWSVRVDGEAFF
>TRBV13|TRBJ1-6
CASSDRPTGYNSPLHF
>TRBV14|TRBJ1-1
CASSQNHEAFF
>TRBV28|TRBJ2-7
CASTASSYGQYF
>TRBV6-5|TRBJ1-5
CASSPRTGTNQPQHF
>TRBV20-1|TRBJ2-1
CSATDGREQFF